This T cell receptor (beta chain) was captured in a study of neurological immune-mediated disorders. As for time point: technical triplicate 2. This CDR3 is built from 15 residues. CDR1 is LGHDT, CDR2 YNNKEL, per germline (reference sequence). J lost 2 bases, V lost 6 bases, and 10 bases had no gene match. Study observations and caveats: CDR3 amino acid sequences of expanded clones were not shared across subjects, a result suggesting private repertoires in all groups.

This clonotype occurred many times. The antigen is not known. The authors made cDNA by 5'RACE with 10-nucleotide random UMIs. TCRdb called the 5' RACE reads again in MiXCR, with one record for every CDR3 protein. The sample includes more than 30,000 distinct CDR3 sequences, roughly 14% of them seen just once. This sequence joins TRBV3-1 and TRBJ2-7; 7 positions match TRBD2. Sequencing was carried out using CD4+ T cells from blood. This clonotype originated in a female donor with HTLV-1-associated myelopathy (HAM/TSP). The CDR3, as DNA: TGTGCCAGCAGTGGGGGGAGGGCGCAGCCCTACGAGCAGTACTTC. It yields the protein CASSGGRAQPYEQYF.